This passage covers 3 T cell receptor beta chains from one sample sequenced in a study of blood T cell repertoires in COVID-19. The assay was immunoSEQ multiplex PCR, and TCRdb's table has in-frame clones only and misses some. Among 65,000 to 90,000 clones listed, 89% were seen once. Source material: peripheral blood. The receptors were sampled from an elderly man with acute or convalescent COVID-19.

The chain couples TRBV18 to TRBJ1-1, with D possibly being TRBD1 (5 bases). The CDR3 length is 15 residues. The germline CDR1 and CDR2 sequences are KGHSH and LQKENI. V was cut by 2 bases and J by 3 bases, with 13 bases left in between. For the CDR3, the DNA is TGTGCCAGCTCACCAAACACAGGATTGGACACTGAAGCTTTCTTT. Translating gives CASSPNTGLDTEAFF.

J is TRBJ2-7 and V is TRBV5-1; 9 positions agree with TRBD1. V shed 4 bases, J shed 2 bases, and the junction held 7 bases outside the gene matches. Germline assignment: CDR1 SGHRS and CDR2 YFSETQ. This CDR3 region has 15 residues. CDR3 in DNA: TGCGCCAGCAGCAAACCGGGACAGGGCACCTACGAGCAGTACTTC. Protein product: CASSKPGQGTYEQYF.

This chain connects TRBV24-1 to TRBJ2-3; 13 bases line up with TRBD2. Germline-derived CDR1 and CDR2 are KGHDR and SFDVKD. Losses at the gene ends were 3 bases for V and 0 bases for J; bases not matched to a gene: 2. The CDR3 runs to 17 residues. This chain's CDR3 is CATSDRLAGGSTDTQYF. The DNA for the CDR3 is TGTGCCACCAGTGATAGACTAGCGGGGGGTAGCACAGATACGCAGTATTTT.